The rows below give T cell receptor beta chains drawn from one sample of a study of T cells in Graves' hyperthyroidism and ophthalmopathy. TCRdb independently ran MiXCR on the multiplex PCR reads; one entry per CDR3 protein. Of some 600,000 distinct CDR3 sequences in the sample, about 15% were seen once. Sequences were obtained from blood. These receptors all stem from a woman aged 30 to 39 with Graves' hyperthyroidism that later progressed to Graves' ophthalmopathy. Each CDR3 is given with its conserved first and last residue. D genes are given only for firm matches. Expanded clones are given a class, and other clones once, few, many or no size at all.

j_gene	abundance	d_gene	v_gene	CDR3aa	CDR3nt
TRBJ1-1	NA	TRBD1	TRBV7-9	CASSSMGQHTEAFF	TGTGCCAGCAGCTCAATGGGACAGCACACTGAAGCTTTCTTT
TRBJ2-5	NA	TRBD1	TRBV7-2	CASSDRGPQETQYF	TGTGCCAGCAGCGACAGGGGCCCCCAAGAGACCCAGTACTTC
TRBJ1-2	many	NA	TRBV30	CAWPCGLKPFFGDGYTF	TGTGCCTGGCCCTGCGGACTAAAGCCCTTTTTTGGGGATGGCTACACCTTC
TRBJ2-3	many	TRBD1	TRBV6-1	CASSATGTGGVDTQYF	TGTGCCAGCAGTGCAACCGGGACAGGGGGCGTAGATACGCAGTATTTT
TRBJ1-3	few	NA	TRBV25-1	CASSELSQVTIYF	TGTGCCAGCAGTGAATTAAGTCAGGTCACCATATATTTT
TRBJ1-2	NA	TRBD1	TRBV19	CASSAQQGKGGRYGYTF	TGTGCCAGTAGTGCCCAACAGGGGAAAGGCGGGCGCTATGGCTACACCTTC
TRBJ2-7	few	TRBD1	TRBV20-1	CSARDPGTGWAYEQYF	TGCAGTGCTAGAGATCCTGGGACAGGGTGGGCCTACGAGCAGTACTTC
TRBJ1-4	few	NA	TRBV30	CAWSGQIRMSATNEKLFF	TGTGCCTGGAGTGGGCAGATTAGGATGTCGGCAACTAATGAAAAACTGTTTTTT
TRBJ1-2	many	TRBD1	TRBV12-3/TRBV12-4	CASTREDRGDYGYTF	TGTGCCAGCACCAGAGAGGACAGGGGCGACTATGGCTACACCTTC
TRBJ1-1	many	TRBD1	TRBV7-2	CASSLQGATEAFF	TGTGCCAGCAGCTTACAGGGGGCAACTGAAGCTTTCTTT
TRBJ2-1	many	NA	TRBV13	CASSLGARSGWARNEQFF	TGTGCCAGCAGCTTAGGGGCCCGGAGCGGATGGGCTCGGAATGAGCAGTTCTTC
TRBJ1-1	many	NA	TRBV7-8	CASSPGVRDTEAFF	TGTGCCAGCAGCCCTGGTGTCCGGGACACTGAAGCTTTCTTT
TRBJ1-2	many	NA	TRBV28	CASSFSGYGYTF	TGTGCCAGCAGTTTCTCTGGCTATGGCTACACCTTC
TRBJ1-4	NA	TRBD1	TRBV20-1	CSATGTAINEKLFF	TGCAGTGCCACTGGGACAGCTATTAATGAAAAACTGTTTTTT
TRBJ2-7	NA	NA	TRBV14	CASSQSVAYEQYF	TGTGCCAGCAGCCAATCAGTGGCCTACGAGCAGTACTTC
TRBJ1-3	few	NA	TRBV25-1	CASSETRVPVGNTIYF	TGTGCCAGCAGTGAAACAAGGGTCCCGGTCGGAAACACCATATATTTT
TRBJ2-3	many	TRBD2	TRBV4-2	CASSPEGGLADRADTQYF	TGTGCCAGCAGCCCAGAAGGGGGACTAGCGGATAGGGCAGATACGCAGTATTTT
TRBJ2-1	NA	TRBD2	TRBV30	CAWRAGVGNEQSF	TGTGCCTGGAGAGCGGGAGTAGGGAATGAGCAGTCCTTC
TRBJ2-5	once	TRBD2	TRBV2	CASSEMGAGGSETQYF	TGTGCCAGCAGTGAAATGGGAGCGGGAGGTTCAGAGACCCAGTACTTC
TRBJ2-5	few	NA	TRBV7-9	CASSPLFETQETQYF	TGTGCCAGCAGTCCCTTGTTTGAGACCCAAGAGACCCAGTACTTC
TRBJ2-7	many	NA	TRBV28	CASSDSGASSYEQYF	TGTGCCAGCAGTGATTCAGGGGCGAGCTCCTACGAGCAGTACTTC
TRBJ2-3	few	NA	TRBV6-1	CASLGTRGPSTDTQYF	TGTGCCAGCTTGGGGACACGGGGGCCTAGCACAGATACGCAGTATTTT
TRBJ2-7	NA	TRBD1	TRBV6-2/TRBV6-3	CASSYTRDSYEQYF	TGTGCCAGCAGTTACACTCGGGACAGCTACGAGCAGTACTTC
TRBJ1-2	many	NA	TRBV7-2	CASSLGHEGYTF	TGTGCCAGCAGCCTGGGACATGAAGGCTACACCTTC
TRBJ2-7	NA	NA	TRBV9	CASSADGQFMNEQYF	TGTGCCAGCAGCGCCGATGGACAGTTCATGAACGAGCAGTACTTC
TRBJ1-6	many	NA	TRBV7-3	CASSLERLYNSPLHF	TGTGCCAGCAGCTTAGAGCGACTGTATAATTCACCCCTCCACTTT
TRBJ2-3	many	TRBD2	TRBV28	CASSFLTSGQTDTQYF	TGTGCCAGCAGTTTCCTGACTAGCGGGCAAACAGATACGCAGTATTTT
TRBJ2-1	many	TRBD2	TRBV4-3	CASSQVLQGGYNEQFF	TGCGCCAGCAGCCAAGTTTTGCAGGGAGGGTACAATGAGCAGTTCTTC
TRBJ1-2	many	NA	TRBV9	CASSPRGEVRNGYTF	TGTGCCAGCAGCCCTAGAGGGGAGGTGAGAAATGGCTACACCTTC
TRBJ1-2	many	NA	TRBV27	CASSPQGHGYGYTF	TGTGCCAGCAGTCCCCAGGGTCATGGCTATGGCTACACCTTC
TRBJ2-7	many	NA	TRBV7-9	CASSPGRGEQYF	TGTGCCAGCAGCCCTGGCAGGGGCGAGCAGTACTTC
TRBJ2-7	many	NA	TRBV7-9	CASSLGFGTVAYEQYF	TGTGCCAGCAGCTTAGGCTTTGGCACCGTGGCCTACGAGCAGTACTTC
TRBJ1-2	many	NA	TRBV9	CASSPRDPYGYTF	TGTGCCAGCAGCCCCCGGGATCCCTATGGCTACACCTTC
TRBJ1-5	many	NA	TRBV28	CASSLTGAFNQPQHF	TGTGCCAGCAGTTTAACGGGCGCGTTCAATCAGCCCCAGCATTTT
TRBJ2-5	NA	TRBD1	TRBV6-1	CASSHDRGRAQYF	TGTGCCAGCAGTCATGACAGGGGGAGGGCCCAGTACTTC
TRBJ2-3	many	NA	TRBV20-1	CSARGGAVSSDTQYF	TGCAGTGCTAGGGGGGGGGCCGTATCTTCAGATACGCAGTATTTT
TRBJ1-5	few	NA	TRBV19	CASSRLRGQPQHF	TGTGCCAGTAGTCGCCTAAGGGGTCAGCCCCAGCATTTT
TRBJ2-1	few	NA	TRBV5-4	CASSLAEEQFF	TGTGCCAGCAGCTTGGCGGAGGAGCAGTTCTTC
TRBJ2-1	many	NA	TRBV9	CASSVGAFDWSDEQFF	TGTGCCAGCAGCGTGGGTGCGTTTGACTGGAGCGATGAGCAGTTCTTC
TRBJ1-2	many	NA	TRBV12-3/TRBV12-4	CASSTQISGTF	TGTGCCAGCAGTACTCAGATTTCGGGCACCTTC
TRBJ1-1	many	NA	TRBV2	CASSVTPGPEAFF	TGTGCCAGCAGTGTAACACCGGGACCTGAAGCTTTCTTT
TRBJ1-2	many	NA	TRBV25-1	CASSEGGGTSGYTF	TGTGCCAGCAGTGAGGGTGGGGGGACGAGCGGCTACACCTTC
TRBJ2-2	many	TRBD1	TRBV5-1	CASSVQGPGGDTGELFF	TGCGCCAGCAGCGTACAGGGCCCAGGGGGTGACACCGGGGAGCTGTTTTTT
TRBJ2-5	many	TRBD2	TRBV2	CAGRGLSPETQYF	TGTGCCGGGAGGGGCCTCAGTCCCGAGACCCAGTACTTC
TRBJ2-3	many	NA	TRBV10-3	CAIRTEGGTDTQYF	TGTGCCATCAGGACGGAGGGAGGCACAGATACGCAGTATTTT
TRBJ2-3	many	TRBD1	TRBV27	CASSPGQGKPRVDTQYF	TGTGCCAGCAGCCCCGGACAGGGAAAACCACGGGTAGATACGCAGTATTTT
TRBJ1-1	many	NA	TRBV27	CASLLSASFMNTEAFF	TGTGCCAGCCTCCTGTCCGCCAGCTTCATGAACACTGAAGCTTTCTTT
TRBJ2-7	many	TRBD2	TRBV20-1	CSASPGTSGYEQYF	TGCAGTGCCTCGCCCGGGACTAGCGGCTACGAGCAGTACTTC
TRBJ2-7	many	TRBD1	TRBV11-3	CASTRTGDLEQYF	TGTGCCAGCACCCGGACAGGGGATCTCGAGCAGTACTTC
TRBJ1-2	NA	TRBD1	TRBV4-1	CASSPGQGPLGGYTF	TGCGCCAGCAGCCCCGGACAGGGACCACTAGGAGGCTACACCTTC
TRBJ2-3	many	TRBD1	TRBV10-3	CAISPGQGRTDTQYF	TGTGCCATCAGTCCGGGACAGGGACGCACAGATACGCAGTATTTT
TRBJ1-5	few	NA	TRBV5-6	CASSSAVYSNQPQHF	TGTGCCAGCAGCTCTGCTGTGTATAGCAATCAGCCCCAGCATTTT
TRBJ1-1	many	TRBD1	TRBV7-9	CASSISQGEGTEAFF	TGTGCCAGCAGCATCTCACAGGGGGAGGGCACTGAAGCTTTCTTT